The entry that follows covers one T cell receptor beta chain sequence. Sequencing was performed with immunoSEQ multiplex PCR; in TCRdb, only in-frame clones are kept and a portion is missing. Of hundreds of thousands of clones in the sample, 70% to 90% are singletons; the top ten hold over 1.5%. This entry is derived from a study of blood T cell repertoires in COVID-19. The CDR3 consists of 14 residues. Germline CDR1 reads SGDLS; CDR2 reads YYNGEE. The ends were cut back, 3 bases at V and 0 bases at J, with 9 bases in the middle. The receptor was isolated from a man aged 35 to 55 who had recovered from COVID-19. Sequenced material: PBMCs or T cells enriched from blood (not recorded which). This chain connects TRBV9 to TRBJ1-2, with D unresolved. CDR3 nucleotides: TGTGCCAGCAGCGAGAGTGTGGCTAACTATGGCTACACCTTC. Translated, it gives CASSESVANYGYTF.